The rows below give T cell receptor beta chains drawn from one sample of a study of CD8+CD57+ T cells in acquired aplastic anemia. TCRdb ran MiXCR on the reads and lists one entry per CDR3 protein. Here the sample spans 150,000 to 200,000 distinct CDR3 sequences, more than 45% being singletons. The sequencing input was sorted CD4+, CD8+, or CD8+CD57+ T cells (not recorded which) from PBMCs. The receptors stem from a human donor with aplastic anemia. Both conserved end residues are part of each CDR3. Each record gives: J gene, V gene, clone size, D gene, CDR3 protein, CDR3 DNA. A D gene is named only where the DNA matches it firmly. Rows give clone size only sometimes, using once, few, many, or a class for an expanded clone.

>TRBJ1-1|TRBV29-1|NA|TRBD1
CSVQGATEAFF
TGCAGCGTCCAGGGGGCCACTGAAGCTTTCTTT
>TRBJ1-4|TRBV7-8|NA|NA
CASSRNRLATNEKLFF
TGTGCCAGCAGCCGGAACAGGCTTGCAACTAATGAAAAACTGTTTTTT
>TRBJ1-5|TRBV19|NA|NA
CASTGSNQPQHF
TGTGCCAGTACAGGGAGCAATCAGCCCCAGCATTTT
>TRBJ2-5|TRBV20-1|few|NA
CSARDMGEQTQYF
TGCAGTGCTAGAGATATGGGGGAACAGACCCAGTACTTC
>TRBJ2-7|TRBV11-3|NA|NA
CASSLAVRDRSYEQYF
TGTGCCAGCAGCTTAGCCGTGAGGGACCGCTCCTACGAGCAGTACTTC
>TRBJ2-3|TRBV18|many|NA
CASSRRTDTQYF
TGTGCCAGCTCACGACGCACAGATACGCAGTATTTT
>TRBJ2-2|TRBV5-6|many|NA
CASNQAGYGTGELFF
TGTGCCAGCAACCAGGCAGGGTACGGCACCGGGGAGCTGTTTTTT
>TRBJ2-7|TRBV11-1|NA|TRBD1
CASSLLRTGGYDEQYF
TGTGCCAGCAGCTTATTACGCACAGGGGGCTACGACGAGCAGTACTTC
>TRBJ2-5|TRBV5-4|NA|NA
CASSLEGGASLETQYF
TGTGCCAGCAGCTTGGAGGGGGGCGCCAGTTTGGAGACCCAGTACTTC
>TRBJ2-3|TRBV12-3/TRBV12-4|many|NA
CASSLVTVRTDTQYF
TGTGCCAGCAGTTTAGTGACGGTGCGCACAGATACGCAGTATTTT
>TRBJ1-5|TRBV5-1|many|TRBD1
CASSPDRGDQPQHF
TGCGCCAGCAGCCCGGACAGGGGTGATCAGCCCCAGCATTTT
>TRBJ1-3|TRBV25-1|few|NA
CASSVNSGNTIYF
TGTGCCAGCAGTGTAAACTCTGGAAACACCATATATTTT
>TRBJ1-1|TRBV10-3|NA|NA
CAIQGAGIAEAFF
TGTGCCATCCAAGGGGCAGGGATCGCTGAGGCTTTCTTT
>TRBJ2-3|TRBV11-1|NA|TRBD1
CASSSGRDRVADTQYF
TGTGCCAGCAGCTCGGGCCGGGACAGGGTGGCAGATACGCAGTATTTT
>TRBJ2-6|TRBV11-2|NA|NA
CASSLSGNGANVLTF
TGTGCCAGCAGCTTGTCAGGAAATGGGGCCAACGTCCTGACTTTC
>TRBJ2-1|TRBV10-3|NA|TRBD2
CAIQGTSGGFYNEQFF
TGTGCCATTCAGGGCACTAGCGGGGGGTTCTACAATGAGCAGTTCTTC
>TRBJ2-7|TRBV12-3/TRBV12-4|NA|NA
CASSAGGLVVPYEQYF
TGTGCCAGCAGTGCGGGCGGACTTGTGGTACCCTACGAGCAGTACTTC
>TRBJ2-1|TRBV5-1|many|NA
CASSPRHDYNEQFF
TGCGCCAGCAGCCCGAGACACGACTACAATGAGCAGTTCTTC
>TRBJ2-7|TRBV6-2/TRBV6-3|few|TRBD2
CASSYPGFPAGAPSEQYF
TGTGCCAGCAGTTACCCGGGGTTTCCAGCGGGGGCCCCTTCCGAGCAGTACTTC
>TRBJ1-1|TRBV7-6|NA|TRBD1
CASSGTGDTEAFF
TGTGCCAGCAGCGGCACAGGGGACACTGAAGCTTTCTTT
>TRBJ1-2|TRBV12-3/TRBV12-4|many|NA
CASSLGTVYGYTF
TGTGCCAGCAGTTTAGGGACAGTCTATGGCTACACCTTC
>TRBJ2-7|TRBV7-2|NA|NA
CASGVTERYEQYF
TGTGCCTCCGGGGTGACAGAACGGTACGAGCAGTACTTC
>TRBJ2-1|TRBV10-3|NA|NA
CAISERVEYNEQFF
TGTGCCATCAGTGAGAGGGTTGAATACAATGAGCAGTTCTTC
>TRBJ2-5|TRBV6-1|NA|NA
CASSDRARPQETQYF
TGTGCCAGCAGTGATCGGGCTAGGCCTCAAGAGACCCAGTACTTC
>TRBJ1-5|TRBV6-1|NA|NA
CASTLRRGRVDSNQPQHF
TGTGCCAGCACCTTACGGCGGGGTCGGGTTGATAGCAATCAGCCCCAGCATTTT
>TRBJ2-1|TRBV29-1|NA|NA
CSVELGVGEQFF
TGCAGCGTTGAGCTGGGCGTCGGTGAGCAGTTCTTC
>TRBJ2-5|TRBV5-4|few|NA
CASSFYGAQETQYF
TGTGCCAGCAGCTTTTATGGGGCCCAAGAGACCCAGTACTTC
>TRBJ2-7|TRBV12-3/TRBV12-4|NA|NA
CASSLAGQSYEQYF
TGTGCCAGCAGTTTGGCGGGACAGTCCTACGAGCAGTACTTC
>TRBJ1-1|TRBV7-2|many|NA
CASSPPGTTWAFF
TGTGCCAGCAGCCCCCCCGGGACGACTTGGGCTTTCTTT
>TRBJ2-1|TRBV7-2|many|TRBD2
CASSSRLAGGIYNEQFF
TGTGCCAGCAGCTCCCGACTAGCGGGGGGCATCTACAATGAGCAGTTCTTC
>TRBJ1-1|TRBV6-5|NA|NA
CASTPSRVGAEAFF
TGTGCCAGCACCCCCAGCAGGGTGGGCGCTGAAGCTTTCTTT
>TRBJ1-6|TRBV6-1|NA|NA
CASSGRTENSPLHF
TGTGCCAGCAGTGGTCGGACAGAAAATTCACCCCTCCACTTT
>TRBJ1-5|TRBV6-1|many|TRBD1
CASSEGGDRGQPQHF
TGTGCCAGCAGTGAAGGTGGAGACAGGGGCCAGCCCCAGCATTTT
>TRBJ2-5|TRBV4-1|NA|NA
CASSQDHGSSETQYF
TGCGCCAGCAGCCAAGATCATGGGAGTTCAGAGACCCAGTACTTC
>TRBJ2-7|TRBV29-1|NA|TRBD1
CSVRTGDEQYF
TGCAGCGTTCGGACAGGGGACGAGCAGTACTTC
>TRBJ2-4|TRBV3-1|few|TRBD1
CASSHEGAGNIQYF
TGTGCCAGCAGCCATGAGGGGGCGGGAAACATTCAGTACTTC
>TRBJ2-5|TRBV20-1|many|TRBD2
CSAPASGGARDQYF
TGCAGTGCGCCAGCTAGCGGGGGGGCCCGGGACCAGTACTTC
>TRBJ2-5|TRBV7-2|many|NA
CASSLYRETQYF
TGTGCCAGCAGCCTCTACCGAGAGACCCAGTACTTC
>TRBJ2-3|TRBV24-1|NA|NA
CATSEATRADTQYF
TGTGCCACCAGTGAAGCTACCCGAGCAGATACGCAGTATTTT
>TRBJ2-3|TRBV20-1|many|TRBD2
CSARLAGADTQYF
TGCAGTGCTAGGTTAGCGGGGGCCGATACGCAGTATTTT
>TRBJ2-5|TRBV7-2|many|TRBD2
CASSKSGLAGDF
TGTGCCAGCAGTAAGAGCGGACTAGCGGGGGACTTC
>TRBJ2-5|TRBV2|many|TRBD1
CASNWPGQGGETQYF
TGTGCCAGCAACTGGCCGGGACAGGGTGGGGAGACCCAGTACTTC
>TRBJ1-2|TRBV4-2|many|NA
CASSQGGGDNYGYTF
TGTGCCAGCAGCCAAGGAGGGGGAGATAACTATGGCTACACCTTC
>TRBJ2-2|TRBV19|many|NA
CASSIWGPLGDTGELFF
TGTGCCAGTAGTATCTGGGGCCCACTTGGGGACACCGGGGAGCTGTTTTTT
>TRBJ1-2|TRBV7-3|many|NA
CASSLEGSHNSYGYTF
TGTGCCAGCAGCTTAGAAGGCAGCCATAACTCCTATGGCTACACCTTC
>TRBJ2-2|TRBV2|many|NA
CAGGRTYTGELFF
TGTGCCGGGGGGCGGACCTACACCGGGGAGCTGTTTTTT
>TRBJ2-2|TRBV19|many|TRBD1
CASNRDRAYRELFF
TGTGCCAGTAACCGGGACAGGGCTTATCGGGAGCTGTTTTTT
>TRBJ2-2|TRBV10-2|once|NA
CASSDPRNTGELFF
TGCGCCAGCAGTGATCCTAGGAACACCGGGGAGCTGTTTTTT